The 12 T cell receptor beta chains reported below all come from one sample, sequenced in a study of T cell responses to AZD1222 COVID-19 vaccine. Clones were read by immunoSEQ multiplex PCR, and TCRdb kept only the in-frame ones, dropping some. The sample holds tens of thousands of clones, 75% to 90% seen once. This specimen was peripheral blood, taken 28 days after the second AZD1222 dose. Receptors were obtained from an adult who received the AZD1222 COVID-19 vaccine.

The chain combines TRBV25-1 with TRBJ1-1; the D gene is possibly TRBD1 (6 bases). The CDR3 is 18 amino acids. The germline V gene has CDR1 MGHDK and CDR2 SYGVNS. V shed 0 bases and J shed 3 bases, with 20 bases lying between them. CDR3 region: CASSEYVATGGSYTEAFF. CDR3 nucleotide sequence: TGTGCCAGCAGTGAATATGTAGCGACAGGAGGGTCGTACACTGAAGCTTTCTTT.

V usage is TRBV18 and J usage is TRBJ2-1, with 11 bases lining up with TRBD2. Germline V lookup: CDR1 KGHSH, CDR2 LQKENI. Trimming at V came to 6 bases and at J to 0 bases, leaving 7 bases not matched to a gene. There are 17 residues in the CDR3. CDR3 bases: TGTGCCAGCTCTACTAGCGGGGGCTCCCCCTCCTACAATGAGCAGTTCTTC. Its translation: CASSTSGGSPSYNEQFF.

CDR3 in amino acids: CASSLGGARAGNTIYF. The CDR3 DNA reads TGTGCCAGCAGTTTAGGGGGAGCTCGGGCTGGAAACACCATATATTTT. This chain links TRBV28 with TRBJ1-3; TRBD1 is a possible D gene (5 bases). The CDR3 runs 16 residues. The V end was cut by 2 bases, the J end by 2 bases, with 13 bases between. Germline V gene sequence: CDR1 MDHEN, CDR2 SYDVKM.

CDR3: CASTDSGGGQGAETQYF. Written as DNA, the CDR3 is TGTGCCAGCACCGATTCGGGGGGGGGACAGGGGGCGGAGACCCAGTACTTC. The chain recombines TRBV28 with TRBJ2-5, with TRBD1 matching 12 bases. V shed 7 bases and J 5 bases; nucleotides not matched to a gene: 14. CDR1 is MDHEN, CDR2 SYDVKM, per germline. The CDR3 has 17 amino acids.

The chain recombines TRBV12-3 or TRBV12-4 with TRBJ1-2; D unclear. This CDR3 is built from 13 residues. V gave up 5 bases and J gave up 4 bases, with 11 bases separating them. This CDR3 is CASSPRDGYGYTF. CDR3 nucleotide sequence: TGTGCCAGCAGTCCTCGAGATGGCTATGGCTACACCTTC.

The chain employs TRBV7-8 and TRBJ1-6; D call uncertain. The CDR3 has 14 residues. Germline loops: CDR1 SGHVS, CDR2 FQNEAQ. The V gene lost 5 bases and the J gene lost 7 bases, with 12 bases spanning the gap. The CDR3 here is CASSHRRMNSPLHF. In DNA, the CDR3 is TGTGCCAGCAGCCACCGACGGATGAATTCACCCCTCCACTTT.

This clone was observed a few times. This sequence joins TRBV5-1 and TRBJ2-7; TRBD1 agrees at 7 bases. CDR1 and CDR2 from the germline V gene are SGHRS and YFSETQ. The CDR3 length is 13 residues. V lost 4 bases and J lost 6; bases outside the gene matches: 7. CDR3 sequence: CASSQDRASEQYF. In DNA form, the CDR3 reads TGCGCCAGCAGCCAAGACAGGGCCAGCGAGCAGTACTTC.

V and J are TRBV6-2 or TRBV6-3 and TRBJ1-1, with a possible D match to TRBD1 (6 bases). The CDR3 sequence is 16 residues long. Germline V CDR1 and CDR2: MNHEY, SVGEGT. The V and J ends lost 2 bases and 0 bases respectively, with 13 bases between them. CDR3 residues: CASSYGGHFLNTEAFF. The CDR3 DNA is TGTGCCAGCAGTTACGGGGGACACTTTCTGAACACTGAAGCTTTCTTT.

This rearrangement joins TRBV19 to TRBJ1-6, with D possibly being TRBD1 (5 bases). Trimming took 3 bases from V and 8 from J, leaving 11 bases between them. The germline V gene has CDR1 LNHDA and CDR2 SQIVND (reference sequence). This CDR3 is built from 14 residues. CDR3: CASSMGGNHSPLHF. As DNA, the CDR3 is TGTGCCAGTAGTATGGGGGGAAACCATTCACCCCTCCACTTT.

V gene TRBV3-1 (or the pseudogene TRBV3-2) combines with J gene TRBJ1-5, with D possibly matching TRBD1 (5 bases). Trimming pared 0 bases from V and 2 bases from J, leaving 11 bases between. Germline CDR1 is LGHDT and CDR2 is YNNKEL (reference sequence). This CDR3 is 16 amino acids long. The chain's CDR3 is CASSQDGGVGNQPQHF. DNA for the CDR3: TGTGCCAGCAGCCAAGATGGGGGGGTTGGCAATCAGCCCCAGCATTTT.

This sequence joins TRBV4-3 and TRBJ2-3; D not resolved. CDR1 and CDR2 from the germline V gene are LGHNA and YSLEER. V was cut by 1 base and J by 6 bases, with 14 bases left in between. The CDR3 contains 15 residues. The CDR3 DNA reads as TGCGCCAGCAGCCAAGGAGACACCTCCAGGGATACGCAGTATTTT. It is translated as CASSQGDTSRDTQYF.

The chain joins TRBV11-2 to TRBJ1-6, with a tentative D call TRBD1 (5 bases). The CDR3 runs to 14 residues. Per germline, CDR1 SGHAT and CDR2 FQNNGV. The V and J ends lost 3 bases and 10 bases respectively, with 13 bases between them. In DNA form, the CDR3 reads TGTGCCAGCAGCTTGGGGACGAGGGAATCACCCCTCCACTTT. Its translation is CASSLGTRESPLHF.